The 22 T cell receptor beta chains listed next were all sequenced from one sample in a study of T cell repertoires in ileal Crohn's disease (dated by TCRdb to the late 2010s). The library was made by the immunoSEQ multiplex PCR assay. Imported from immuneACCESS, the table was reduced by TCRdb to in-frame sequences with V and J called. These copies leave out some clones; in studies compared against another copy, an unresolved V gene accounts for under half, and the cause of the remainder is not known. The table for this sample lists roughly 9,600 clones; over 65% of them were counted only once. In total, the top ten clones hold roughly 25% of the sample. The sample was ileal tissue. The receptor source for this set is an adult with Crohn's disease.

V is TRBV12-5 and J is TRBJ2-5; D may be TRBD1 (5 bases). The CDR3 runs 12 residues. CDR1 LGHNT and CDR2 FRNRAP come from the germline V gene. V was clipped by 3 bases and J by 7 bases, with 9 bases between them. The CDR3 reads CASGLSDMTQYF. As DNA, the CDR3 is TGTGCTAGTGGTTTATCGGACATGACCCAGTACTTC.

The chain has TRBV9 and TRBJ2-7; D call uncertain. V shed 0 bases and J shed 6 bases, with 16 bases lying between them. Germline CDR1 is SGDLS and CDR2 is YYNGEE. The CDR3 contains 15 residues. The CDR3 loop reads CASSVAASPRSEQYF. The CDR3 DNA sequence: TGTGCCAGCAGCGTAGCAGCCAGCCCCCGGAGCGAGCAGTACTTC.

The CDR3 DNA sequence: TGCGCCAGCAGCTCGGACTTTTACGAGCAGTACTTC. Its protein product is CASSSDFYEQYF. The chain joins TRBV5-1 to TRBJ2-7; weak D call: TRBD2 (5 bases). Germline V gene lookup returns CDR1 SGHRS and CDR2 YFSETQ. Trimming took off 3 bases at V and 4 bases at J, with 8 bases between the two ends. The CDR3 consists of 12 residues.

This rearrangement joins TRBV5-6 to TRBJ2-7; D is perhaps TRBD2 (5 bases). Per germline, CDR1 SGHDT and CDR2 YYEEEE. V shed 7 bases and J shed 2 bases, with 16 bases lying between them. The CDR3 runs 14 residues. CDR3 coding DNA: TGTGCCAGCCAACTGTCGGGGAGCCCCTACGAGCAGTACTTC. Translating gives CASQLSGSPYEQYF.

This clone was counted once. The rearrangement joins TRBV30 to TRBJ1-3, with a weak D call TRBD1 (6 bases). Trimming stripped 3 bases from V and 0 bases from J, with 15 bases between. The CDR3 runs 16 residues. From germline, CDR1 is GTSNPN and CDR2 SVGIG (reference sequence). The CDR3 sequence: CAWRGGQLSSGNTIYF. In DNA form, the CDR3 reads TGTGCCTGGAGGGGTGGACAGCTCAGCTCTGGAAACACCATATATTTT.

V and J are TRBV5-5 and TRBJ2-2, with a tentative D call TRBD1 (6 bases). Trimming stripped 6 bases from V and 4 bases from J, with 16 bases between. CDR1 is SGHKS, CDR2 YYEKEE, per germline (reference sequence). The CDR3 loop spans 15 amino acids. In DNA, the CDR3 is TGTGCCAGCATCCTGGCCGCAGGGGCCACCGGGGAGCTGTTTTTT. This gives the protein CASILAAGATGELFF. Variable domain in full (rest from reference TRBV5-5 and TRBJ2-2): DAGVTQSPTHLIKTRGQQVTLRCSPISGHKSVSWYQQVLGQGPQFIFQYYEKEERGRGNFPDRFSARQFPNYSSELNVNALLLGDSALYLCASILAAGATGELFFGEGSRLTVL.

V and J are TRBV7-2 and TRBJ2-3, with 7 bases identical to TRBD1. This CDR3 comprises 13 residues. Trimming removed 4 bases from V and 4 bases from J; junction bases left unmatched: 2. Looked up from germline, CDR1 is SGHTA and CDR2 is FQGNSA. CDR3 residues: CASSSQGPDTQYF. The CDR3 DNA is TGTGCCAGCAGCTCACAGGGGCCAGATACGCAGTATTTT.

This clone was counted a few times. The chain recombines TRBV19 with TRBJ2-3; possibly TRBD2 for D (7 bases). Trimming cost V 5 bases and J 4 bases, with 13 bases left between them. Per germline, CDR1 LNHDA and CDR2 SQIVND (reference sequence). The CDR3 consists of 14 residues. The CDR3 DNA is TGTGCCAGTAGTCTGGCGGGGGCGGCAGATACGCAGTATTTT. It is translated as CASSLAGAADTQYF.

V is TRBV5-1 and J is TRBJ2-7, with 7 bases aligning to TRBD1. Trimming removed 5 bases from V and 4 bases from J; junction bases left unmatched: 6. Germline lookup yields CDR1 SGHRS and CDR2 YFSETQ. CDR3 length: 13 residues. The CDR3 DNA reads TGCGCCAGCAGTAGGGACAGATCTTACGAGCAGTACTTC. Translated, it gives CASSRDRSYEQYF. The complete variable domain, with remaining parts taken from reference TRBV5-1 and TRBJ2-7, reads KAGVTQTPRYLIKTRGQQVTLSCSPISGHRSVSWYQQTPGQGLQFLFEYFSETQRNKGNFPGRFSGRQFSNSRSEMNVSTLELGDSALYLCASSRDRSYEQYFGPGTRLTVT.

The chain recombines TRBV7-2 with TRBJ2-7; the D is unclear. V gave up 5 bases and J gave up 4 bases, with 6 bases separating them. The CDR3 covers 11 residues. In germline, CDR1 is SGHTA, CDR2 FQGNSA. For the CDR3, the DNA is TGTGCCAGCAGCCCCGGTTACGAGCAGTACTTC. Amino acids: CASSPGYEQYF. Full variable domain (rest looked up from reference TRBV7-2 and TRBJ2-7): GAGVSQSPSNKVTEKGKDVELRCDPISGHTALYWYRQSLGQGLEFLIYFQGNSAPDKSGLPSDRFSAERTGGSVSTLTIQRTQQEDSAVYLCASSPGYEQYFGPGTRLTVT.

The rearrangement joins TRBV4-2 to TRBJ2-7; D possibly corresponds to TRBD2 (6 bases). The V end was cut by 1 base, the J end by 9 bases, with 7 bases between. CDR1 LGHNA and CDR2 YNFKEQ come from the germline V gene. The CDR3 contains 11 residues. The CDR3 sequence: CASSQVGGQYF. The CDR3 DNA reads TGTGCCAGCAGCCAAGTGGGGGGGCAGTACTTC.

The rearrangement joins TRBV7-2 to TRBJ1-2; D may be TRBD1 (5 bases). This CDR3 region has 13 residues. CDR1 and CDR2 from the germline V gene are SGHTA and FQGNSA. Trimming removed 5 bases from V and 3 bases from J, with 10 bases in between. CDR3 DNA: TGTGCCAGCAGCGTGACAGCATACTATGGCTACACCTTC. Translation: CASSVTAYYGYTF.

V and J are TRBV5-1 and TRBJ2-6, with TRBD1 matching over 8 bases. Trimming cost V 1 base and J 3 bases; bases outside gene matches: 6. Germline values: CDR1 SGHRS, CDR2 YFSETQ. The CDR3 extends over 17 amino acids. The CDR3 is CASSLTGGKGGANVLTF. CDR3 sequence (DNA): TGCGCCAGCAGCTTGACAGGGGGTAAAGGTGGGGCCAACGTCCTGACTTTC.

The chain recombines TRBV29-1 with TRBJ1-2; D remains ambiguous. Per the germline V gene, CDR1 is SQVTM and CDR2 is ANQGSEA. V lost 5 bases to trimming and J lost 2 bases, with 9 bases between them. This CDR3 has 12 residues. The CDR3 sequence is CSVSLPNYGYTF. As DNA, the CDR3 is TGCAGCGTTAGCCTCCCCAACTATGGCTACACCTTC.

The chain uses TRBV9 and TRBJ2-1, with 11 bases lining up with TRBD2. This CDR3 is built from 18 residues. The germline CDR1 and CDR2 sequences are SGDLS and YYNGEE. After removal of 0 bases from V and 2 bases from J, the junction contained 7 bases not matched to a gene. Here the CDR3 reads CASSVELAGVVTYNEQFF. The CDR3 bases are TGTGCCAGCAGCGTAGAACTAGCGGGAGTAGTAACCTACAATGAGCAGTTCTTC. Looking up the rest from reference TRBV9 and TRBJ2-1 gives the full variable domain: DSGVTQTPKHLITATGQRVTLRCSPRSGDLSVYWYQQSLDQGLQFLIQYYNGEERAKGNILERFSAQQFPDLHSELNLSSLELGDSALYFCASSVELAGVVTYNEQFFGPGTRLTVL.

With respect to this clone: One end of the junction fails to match germline, which may point to a read error. This chain uses TRBV7-7 with TRBJ2-3; D is unresolved. Germline V gene sequence: CDR1 SSHAT, CDR2 FNYEAQ (reference sequence). The CDR3 runs to 14 residues. The CDR3 region has the DNA TGTGCTAGCAGCTTTTCCCTGAGCACAGATACGCAGTATTTT. Amino acid sequence: CASSFSLSTDTQYF.

This rearrangement joins TRBV29-1 to TRBJ2-2, with D possibly matching TRBD2 (5 bases). The CDR3 totals 14 residues. V lost 5 bases, J lost 0 bases, and 10 bases lay in between. Germline CDR1 and CDR2: SQVTM and ANQGSEA. The CDR3 loop is CSVLQDSNTGELFF. CDR3 DNA sequence: TGCAGCGTTCTTCAGGACTCGAACACCGGGGAGCTGTTTTTT.

This clone was found once. The chain couples TRBV7-2 to TRBJ2-1, with TRBD2 identical over 13 bases. Germline V lookup: CDR1 SGHTA, CDR2 FQGNSA. V lost 5 bases, J lost 8 bases, and 9 bases stayed unmatched. This CDR3 spans 16 amino acids. CDR3: CASSLLTSGRGDEQFF. DNA of the CDR3: TGTGCCAGCAGCCTTTTAACTAGCGGGAGGGGGGATGAGCAGTTCTTC. Complete variable domain (other parts from reference TRBV7-2 and TRBJ2-1): GAGVSQSPSNKVTEKGKDVELRCDPISGHTALYWYRQSLGQGLEFLIYFQGNSAPDKSGLPSDRFSAERTGGSVSTLTIQRTQQEDSAVYLCASSLLTSGRGDEQFFGPGTRLTVL.

V usage is TRBV7-9 and J usage is TRBJ1-1; no clear D gene. CDR3 length equals 17 residues. Germline V CDR1 and CDR2: SEHNR, FQNEAQ (reference sequence). Between the trimmed V and J ends, which lost 4 bases and 0 bases, there was a span of 18 bases. This chain's CDR3 is CASSYPLGVNVNTEAFF. CDR3 coding DNA: TGTGCCAGCAGCTACCCCCTAGGAGTTAACGTGAACACTGAAGCTTTCTTT.

This clone appeared a few times. V usage is TRBV19 and J usage is TRBJ2-2; a weak D match, TRBD2 (5 bases). Germline assignment: CDR1 LNHDA and CDR2 SQIVND (reference sequence). Trimming removed 8 bases from V and 2 bases from J, with 12 bases in between. CDR3 length: 14 residues. CDR3 in amino acids: CASQGRANTGELFF. As DNA, the CDR3 is TGTGCCAGTCAAGGGAGAGCTAACACCGGGGAGCTGTTTTTT.

The chain uses TRBV2 and TRBJ2-1, with 10 bases aligning to TRBD2. This CDR3 contains 15 residues. CDR1 and CDR2 from the germline V gene are SNHLY and FYNNEI. J was trimmed by 5 bases and V by 6 bases; bases with no gene match: 7. The CDR3 DNA reads TGTGCCAGCAGGATCGCTAGCGGGGGACACAATGAGCAGTTCTTC. Protein product: CASRIASGGHNEQFF. Based on the CDR3 plus reference TRBV2 and TRBJ2-1, the full variable domain is EPEVTQTPSHQVTQMGQEVILRCVPISNHLYFYWYRQILGQKVEFLVSFYNNEISEKSEIFDDQFSVERPDGSNFTLKIRSTKLEDSAMYFCASRIASGGHNEQFFGPGTRLTVL.

The J gene is TRBJ2-5, the V gene TRBV5-1, with D maybe TRBD2 (7 bases). Germline V gene lookup returns CDR1 SGHRS and CDR2 YFSETQ. Trimming removed 1 base from V and 4 bases from J, with 17 bases in between. This CDR3 has 16 amino acids. The CDR3 DNA reads as TGCGCCAGCAGCTTGAGGGGTGGGGGGGCTGCAGAGACCCAGTACTTC. Amino acids: CASSLRGGGAAETQYF.